The next 28 T cell receptor beta chains were all read from a single sample in a study of cytomegalovirus exposure and HLA in healthy donors. The primer mix had 60 Vbeta and 13 Jbeta primers. TCRdb's table, derived via immunoSEQ multiplex PCR, lists solely in-frame clones and lacks some. Of around 130,000 clones listed, 70% to 75% were seen once; the top ten hold over 2%. The sample consisted of PBMCs. The receptors here all came from a woman in her 40s in good health and CMV-seropositive.

The table lists this clone with a few counts. J is TRBJ1-1 and V is TRBV4-2; 9 positions agree with TRBD1. Germline-derived CDR1 and CDR2 are LGHNA and YNFKEQ. The CDR3 has 15 residues. J was trimmed by 5 bases and V by 5 bases; bases with no gene match: 9. Here the CDR3 DNA reads TGTGCCAGCAGCGATTCGGGACAGGGAGGAACTGAAGCTTTCTTT. Amino acid sequence: CASSDSGQGGTEAFF.

The V gene is TRBV7-2, the J gene TRBJ2-7; tentative D call: TRBD1 (6 bases). This CDR3 contains 12 residues. V lost 3 bases to trimming and J lost 7 bases, with 10 bases between them. Germline CDR1 is SGHTA and CDR2 is FQGNSA. Written as DNA, the CDR3 is TGTGCCAGCAGCTTGGGACAACGGGAGCAGTACTTC. Translation gives CASSLGQREQYF.

J is TRBJ2-1 and V is TRBV28; D is unresolved. Germline CDR1 MDHEN, CDR2 SYDVKM. Between the trimmed V and J ends, which lost 3 bases and 7 bases, there was a span of 7 bases. This CDR3 has 12 residues. The CDR3 sequence is CASSFSRNEQFF. The CDR3 DNA reads TGTGCCAGCAGTTTTAGTCGTAATGAGCAGTTCTTC.

The table lists this clone with a few counts. This chain connects TRBV5-1 to TRBJ2-7; D is uncertain. Germline CDR1 is SGHRS and CDR2 is YFSETQ. V was cut by 0 bases and J by 4 bases, with 14 bases left in between. The CDR3 covers 15 residues. This CDR3 reads CASSLEGQTGYEQYF. The DNA of the CDR3 is TGCGCCAGCAGCTTGGAAGGTCAAACCGGGTACGAGCAGTACTTC.

The J gene is TRBJ1-2, the V gene TRBV7-9, with 7 bases fitting TRBD1. The V gene's germline CDR1 is SEHNR and CDR2 FQNEAQ (reference sequence). V trimming: 6 bases; J trimming: 2 bases; junction bases outside the gene matches: 6. CDR3 length equals 14 residues. The CDR3 DNA follows: TGTGCCAGCAGTACGGACAGGAGCAACTATGGCTACACCTTC. It specifies CASSTDRSNYGYTF.

The chain couples TRBV28 to TRBJ2-5; 14 bases align to TRBD2. The germline V gene has CDR1 MDHEN and CDR2 SYDVKM. The CDR3 runs to 15 residues. Unmatched junction bases numbered 6, after V lost 6 bases and J lost 6 bases. The CDR3 nucleotides are TGTGCCAGCAGCCGGGGACTAGCGGGGGTTAAGACCCAGTACTTC. This encodes CASSRGLAGVKTQYF. Variable domain in full (rest from reference TRBV28 and TRBJ2-5): DVKVTQSSRYLVKRTGEKVFLECVQDMDHENMFWYRQDPGLGLRLIYFSYDVKMKEKGDIPEGYSVSREKKERFSLILESASTNQTSMYLCASSRGLAGVKTQYFGPGTRLLVL.

The V gene is TRBV4-3, the J gene TRBJ1-4, with D perhaps TRBD1 (6 bases). The germline V gene encodes CDR1 LGHNA and CDR2 YSLEER. The CDR3 totals 15 residues. The V and J ends lost 3 bases and 2 bases respectively, with 10 bases between them. The CDR3 DNA follows: TGCGCCAGCAGCCAGCGTAGGGGGACTAATGAAAAACTGTTTTTT. Its protein product is CASSQRRGTNEKLFF.

The CDR3 DNA sequence: TGTGCCAGTAGTCCCAAGGACAGGGGATCGAACACTGAAGCTTTCTTT. This gives the protein CASSPKDRGSNTEAFF. This chain joins TRBV19 and TRBJ1-1; 9 bases are a match to TRBD1. The CDR3 totals 16 residues. Trimming took 5 bases from V and 1 from J; bases not matched to a gene: 8. Germline CDR1 reads LNHDA; CDR2 reads SQIVND (reference sequence).

The chain employs TRBV9 and TRBJ1-1; tentatively, D is TRBD1 (6 bases). V lost 3 bases and J 4 bases, leaving 10 bases between the germline ends. CDR3 length: 13 residues. Germline V CDR1 and CDR2: SGDLS, YYNGEE. The CDR3 loop is CASSATGFTEAFF. CDR3 nucleotide sequence: TGTGCCAGCAGCGCCACAGGGTTCACTGAAGCTTTCTTT.

The chain is built from TRBV4-2 and TRBJ1-2, with 9 bases that match TRBD1. The germline V gene has CDR1 LGHNA and CDR2 YNFKEQ. With V trimmed by 4 bases and J by 6 bases, 6 bases remained unmatched. This CDR3 is 14 amino acids long. The DNA of the CDR3 is TGTGCCAGCAGCCCAACAGGGGGCCGGGATGGCTACACCTTC. It codes for CASSPTGGRDGYTF.

The V call is TRBV6-4, the J call TRBJ1-1, with D tentatively TRBD1 (5 bases). Germline CDR1 MRHNA, CDR2 SNTAGT. The CDR3 contains 17 residues. V was cut by 0 bases and J by 11 bases, with 25 bases left in between. CDR3 loop: CASSDSGEGESLGKAFF. CDR3 bases: TGTGCCAGCAGTGACTCGGGGGAGGGAGAGTCCTTAGGAAAGGCTTTCTTT.

The rearrangement links TRBV4-1 to TRBJ1-2, with TRBD1 matching 12 bases. Losses at the gene ends were 1 base for V and 8 bases for J; bases not matched to a gene: 5. The CDR3 has 15 residues. Looked up from germline, CDR1 is MGHRA and CDR2 is YSYEKL. The CDR3 DNA reads TGCGCCAGCAGCCAAGTCGGGACAGGGGGCTGGGGCTACACCTTC. Translation gives CASSQVGTGGWGYTF.

The chain has TRBV9 and TRBJ2-5, with 7 bases aligning to TRBD2. V dropped 0 bases and J dropped 0; count of bases not matched to a gene: 5. Germline CDR1 and CDR2: SGDLS and YYNGEE. This CDR3 has 16 residues. DNA of the CDR3: TGTGCCAGCAGCGTAGCCCCAAGCGGGGACCAAGAGACCCAGTACTTC. This sequence encodes CASSVAPSGDQETQYF. The whole variable domain, filled in from reference TRBV9 and TRBJ2-5, reads DSGVTQTPKHLITATGQRVTLRCSPRSGDLSVYWYQQSLDQGLQFLIQYYNGEERAKGNILERFSAQQFPDLHSELNLSSLELGDSALYFCASSVAPSGDQETQYFGPGTRLLVL.

CDR3 bases: TGTGCCAGCAGTTACGCCCTAAGGACTTCGAACACTGAAGCTTTCTTT. This codes for CASSYALRTSNTEAFF. The chain links TRBV6-5 to TRBJ1-1; D unclear. The V end was cut by 2 bases, the J end by 1 base, with 14 bases between. Germline CDR1 is MNHEY and CDR2 is SVGAGI. The length of the CDR3 is 16 residues.

This chain uses TRBV29-1 with TRBJ2-3; the D is unclear. Germline CDR1 and CDR2: SQVTM and ANQGSEA. The CDR3 totals 11 residues. V gave up 7 bases and J gave up 6 bases, with 11 bases separating them. CDR3 sequence (DNA): TGCAGCGGAAAAACATGGGATACGCAGTATTTT. As protein: CSGKTWDTQYF.

The chain is built from TRBV6-5 and TRBJ1-2, with a possible D match to TRBD1 (6 bases). The CDR3 has 14 residues. Trimming took off 2 bases at V and 4 bases at J, with 11 bases between the two ends. CDR1 is MNHEY, CDR2 SVGAGI, per germline. The DNA of the CDR3 is TGTGCCAGCAGTTACCTTGACAGGTCCTATGGCTACACCTTC. Translation gives CASSYLDRSYGYTF.

This sequence joins TRBV4-2 and TRBJ1-6; D is unresolved. In germline, CDR1 is LGHNA, CDR2 YNFKEQ. Trimming left V 0 bases short and J 10 bases short, with 7 bases between. The CDR3 sequence is 13 residues long. CDR3 sequence reads: CASSQDRGSPLHF. The CDR3 DNA reads TGTGCCAGCAGCCAAGATCGGGGATCACCCCTCCACTTT.

The chain recombines TRBV18 with TRBJ1-6; D might be TRBD1 (5 bases). Germline CDR1 KGHSH, CDR2 LQKENI. The V and J ends lost 4 bases and 6 bases respectively, with 13 bases between them. The CDR3 length is 15 residues. DNA for the CDR3: TGTGCCAGCTCACTCGGGACGGGACTTAATTCACCCCTCCACTTT. This gives the protein CASSLGTGLNSPLHF.

This clone was seen only a few times. The rearrangement joins TRBV5-1 to TRBJ1-1; 7 bases are shared with TRBD1. Germline trimming cut 4 bases from V and 1 base from J; bases unmatched to any gene: 7. The CDR3 loop spans 15 amino acids. Germline loops: CDR1 SGHRS, CDR2 YFSETQ. The CDR3 reads CASSQEDRSNTEAFF. The CDR3 coding sequence is TGCGCCAGCAGCCAGGAGGACAGGTCGAACACTGAAGCTTTCTTT.

The chain employs TRBV5-3 and TRBJ1-5; 7 bases fit TRBD1. TRBV5-3 is an open reading frame whose function is uncertain. CDR3 size: 13 residues. The junction had 5 bases not matched to a gene; V was cut back by 9 bases and J by 2 bases. The CDR3 DNA is TGTGCCAAAGGAGGGGGCGGCAATCAGCCCCAGCATTTT. Translating it yields CAKGGGGNQPQHF.

This chain uses TRBV18 with TRBJ2-3; D remains unclear. The CDR3 is made up of 15 amino acids. V dropped 1 base and J dropped 0 bases, with 8 bases sitting between them. The germline gives CDR1 KGHSH, CDR2 LQKENI. In nucleotides, the CDR3 is TGTGCCAGCTCACCACTGATGACAAGCACAGATACGCAGTATTTT. It specifies CASSPLMTSTDTQYF.

The chain carries TRBV28 and TRBJ1-1; D gene uncertain. The V and J ends lost 3 bases and 0 bases respectively, with 14 bases between them. This CDR3 region has 16 residues. Germline assignment: CDR1 MDHEN and CDR2 SYDVKM. The DNA of the CDR3 is TGTGCCAGCAGTTTCTCAGGAACCACAATGAACACTGAAGCTTTCTTT. Amino acid sequence: CASSFSGTTMNTEAFF. Full variable domain (remainder filled in from reference TRBV28 and TRBJ1-1): DVKVTQSSRYLVKRTGEKVFLECVQDMDHENMFWYRQDPGLGLRLIYFSYDVKMKEKGDIPEGYSVSREKKERFSLILESASTNQTSMYLCASSFSGTTMNTEAFFGQGTRLTVV.

This chain's CDR3 is CASSEALGGYGYTF. CDR3 bases: TGTGCCAGCAGTGAAGCGCTCGGGGGATATGGCTACACCTTC. The chain couples TRBV6-1 to TRBJ1-2, with TRBD1 as a possible D gene (5 bases). Trimming stripped 0 bases from V and 5 bases from J, with 10 bases between. From germline, CDR1 is MNHNS and CDR2 SASEGT. The CDR3 is 14 amino acids.

This chain connects TRBV14 to TRBJ2-1; D is uncertain. V lost 0 bases and J 0 bases, leaving 15 bases between the germline ends. Looked up from germline, CDR1 is SGHDN and CDR2 is FVKESK. The CDR3 has 18 residues. The DNA of the CDR3 is TGTGCCAGCAGCCAAGAGACCTACGGGTATAGCTCCTACAATGAGCAGTTCTTC. Translation: CASSQETYGYSSYNEQFF.

The chain recombines TRBV7-3 with TRBJ2-1; 11 nucleotides line up with TRBD2. The ends lost 5 bases at V and 6 bases at J; junction bases unmatched: 6. The germline V gene has CDR1 SGHTA and CDR2 FQGTGA. The CDR3 has 15 amino acids. CDR3 protein: CASSITGTSGNEQFF. CDR3 coding DNA: TGTGCCAGCAGCATCACCGGGACTAGCGGCAATGAGCAGTTCTTC.

This clone was counted only a few times. This sequence joins TRBV9 and TRBJ1-2, with 9 bases aligning to TRBD1. V shed 2 bases, J shed 7 bases, and the junction held 9 bases outside the gene matches. The germline CDR1 and CDR2 sequences are SGDLS and YYNGEE. The CDR3 has 15 residues. CDR3 DNA: TGTGCCAGCAGCGTCGTACAGGGGGCTGTCGGTGGCTACACCTTC. As protein: CASSVVQGAVGGYTF.

This clone was counted between two and nine times. The CDR3 DNA reads as TGTGCCAGCAGTTATCGGACAGGGGGCAATGAAAAACTGTTTTTT. Protein product: CASSYRTGGNEKLFF. The chain employs TRBV6-5 and TRBJ1-4, with 11 bases fitting TRBD1. CDR1 and CDR2 (germline): MNHEY, SVGAGI. The CDR3 has 15 residues. The V gene end was trimmed by 3 bases and the J gene end by 5 bases; junction bases not matched to a gene: 2.

The chain combines TRBV19 with TRBJ1-5, with TRBD1 identical over 9 bases. With V trimmed by 1 base and J by 5 bases, 9 bases remained unmatched. Germline V gene sequence: CDR1 LNHDA, CDR2 SQIVND (reference sequence). The CDR3 has 17 amino acids. In nucleotides, the CDR3 is TGTGCCAGTAGTATAGGACTAAGACAGGGGGACGATCAGCCCCAGCATTTT. Its protein is CASSIGLRQGDDQPQHF.